The rows below give T cell receptor beta chains drawn from one sample of a study of response to subunit inactivated influenza vaccine. TCRdb itself ran the RT-PCR reads through MiXCR, one entry per CDR3 protein. The sample records about 650,000 distinct CDR3 sequences, roughly 14% being singletons. Here the sequenced sample was PBMCs from blood, taken about 13 days after vaccination. Receptor source: a man between 50 and 59 years old who received an inactivated influenza vaccine. Both conserved end residues are part of each CDR3. Fields, in order: J gene, CDR3 length, V gene, D gene, clone size, CDR3 protein, CDR3 DNA. D genes are given only for firm matches. A clone size is listed for some rows: how often the clone was seen (once, few, many), or a class if it is expanded.

>TRBJ2-1|14|TRBV5-6|TRBD2|NA
CASLLAGSYNEQFF
TGTGCCAGCCTTCTAGCGGGATCCTACAATGAGCAGTTCTTC
>TRBJ2-1|11|TRBV28|NA|NA
CASSFLSEQFF
TGTGCCAGCAGTTTCCTTAGTGAGCAGTTCTTC
>TRBJ2-7|15|TRBV7-6|TRBD1|few
CASSPGTGHDDEQYF
TGTGCCAGCAGCCCTGGGACAGGGCATGACGACGAGCAGTACTTC
>TRBJ2-2|13|TRBV11-3|TRBD1|few
CASSRGQGLKLFF
TGTGCCAGCAGCCGGGGACAGGGGTTAAAGCTGTTTTTT
>TRBJ2-1|11|TRBV29-1|NA|NA
CSVEDLGEQFF
TGCAGCGTTGAAGATCTTGGTGAGCAGTTCTTC
>TRBJ1-1|13|TRBV12-3/TRBV12-4|NA|few
CASRLDTDTEAFF
TGTGCCAGCAGATTGGACACCGACACTGAAGCTTTCTTT
>TRBJ2-5|13|TRBV20-1|NA|NA
CSAPTLTQETQYF
TGCAGTGCTCCGACACTTACTCAGGAGACCCAGTACTTC
>TRBJ1-4|15|TRBV12-3/TRBV12-4|TRBD1|few
CASSRDRGLGEKLFF
TGTGCCAGCAGTCGAGACAGGGGGTTGGGAGAAAAACTGTTTTTT
>TRBJ1-1|14|TRBV10-3|NA|few
CAISDQQGWTEAFF
TGTGCCATCAGTGACCAACAGGGTTGGACTGAAGCTTTCTTT
>TRBJ2-7|14|TRBV20-1|NA|NA
CSAKAGNYFYEQYF
TGCAGTGCGAAAGCGGGTAATTACTTCTACGAGCAGTACTTC
>TRBJ1-5|15|TRBV7-2|NA|NA
CASSYGTLSNQPQHF
TGTGCCAGCAGCTACGGGACTTTGAGCAATCAGCCCCAGCATTTT
>TRBJ1-2|15|TRBV5-8|NA|few
CASSLGMESGYGYTF
TGTGCCAGCAGCTTGGGGATGGAATCGGGCTATGGCTACACCTTC
>TRBJ2-3|15|TRBV30|TRBD1|few
CAWNRQGPHTDTQYF
TGTGCCTGGAATCGACAGGGACCACACACAGATACGCAGTATTTT
>TRBJ1-6|16|TRBV12-3/TRBV12-4|NA|NA
CASSLGFFDGNSPLHF
TGTGCCAGCAGTTTAGGGTTTTTTGATGGTAATTCACCCCTCCACTTT
>TRBJ2-1|16|TRBV20-1|TRBD2|NA
CSASTPSGRAYNEQFF
TGCAGTGCTAGCACTCCTAGCGGGAGGGCTTACAATGAGCAGTTCTTC
>TRBJ1-1|13|TRBV12-3/TRBV12-4|NA|NA
CASSPPLISEAFF
TGTGCCAGCAGTCCCCCGCTGATTTCTGAAGCTTTCTTT
>TRBJ2-1|15|TRBV9|NA|NA
CASSVAVESYNEQFF
TGTGCCAGCAGCGTAGCCGTGGAGTCCTACAATGAGCAGTTCTTC